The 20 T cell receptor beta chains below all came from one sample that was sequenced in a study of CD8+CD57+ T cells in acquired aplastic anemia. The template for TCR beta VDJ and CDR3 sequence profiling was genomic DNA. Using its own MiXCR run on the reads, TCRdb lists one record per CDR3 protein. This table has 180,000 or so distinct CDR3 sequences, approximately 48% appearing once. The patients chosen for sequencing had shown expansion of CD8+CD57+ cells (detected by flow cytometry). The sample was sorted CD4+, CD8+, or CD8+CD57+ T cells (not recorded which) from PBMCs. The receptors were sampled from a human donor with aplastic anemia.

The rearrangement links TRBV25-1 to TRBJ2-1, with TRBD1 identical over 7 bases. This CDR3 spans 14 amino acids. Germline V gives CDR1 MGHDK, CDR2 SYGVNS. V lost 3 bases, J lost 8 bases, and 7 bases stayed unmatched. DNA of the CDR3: TGTGCCAGCAGTGATAGACAGGGTTTGGATGAGCAGTTCTTC. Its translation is CASSDRQGLDEQFF.

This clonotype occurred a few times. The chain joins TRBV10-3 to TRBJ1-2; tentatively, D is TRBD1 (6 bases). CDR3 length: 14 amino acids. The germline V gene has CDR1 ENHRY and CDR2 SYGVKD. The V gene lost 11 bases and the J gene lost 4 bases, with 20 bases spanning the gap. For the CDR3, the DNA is TGTGCCTCCACCGAGACGGGGGCTTCCTATGGCTACACCTTC. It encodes CASTETGASYGYTF.

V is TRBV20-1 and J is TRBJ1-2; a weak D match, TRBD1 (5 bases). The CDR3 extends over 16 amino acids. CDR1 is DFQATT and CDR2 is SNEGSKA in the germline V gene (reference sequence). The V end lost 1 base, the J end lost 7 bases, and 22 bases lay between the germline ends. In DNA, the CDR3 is TGCAGTGCTAGAGGTTCGACAAACAAGCTAAGGGGTGGCTACACCTTC. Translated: CSARGSTNKLRGGYTF.

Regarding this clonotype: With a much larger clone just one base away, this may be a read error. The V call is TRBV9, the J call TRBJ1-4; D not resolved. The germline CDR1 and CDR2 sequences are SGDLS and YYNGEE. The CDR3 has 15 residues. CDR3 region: CASSVLAGIREKPFF. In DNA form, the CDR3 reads TGTGCCAGCAGCGTGTTGGCCGGAATCCGTGAAAAACCGTTTTTT.

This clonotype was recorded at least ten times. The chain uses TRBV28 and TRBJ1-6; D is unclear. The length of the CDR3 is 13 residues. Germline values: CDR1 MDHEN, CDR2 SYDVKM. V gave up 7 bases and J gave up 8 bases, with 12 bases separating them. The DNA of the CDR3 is TGTGCCAGCACTTCGTTCTTGTATTCACCCCTCCACTTT. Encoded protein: CASTSFLYSPLHF. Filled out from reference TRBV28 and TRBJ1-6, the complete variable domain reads DVKVTQSSRYLVKRTGEKVFLECVQDMDHENMFWYRQDPGLGLRLIYFSYDVKMKEKGDIPEGYSVSREKKERFSLILESASTNQTSMYLCASTSFLYSPLHFGNGTRLTVT.

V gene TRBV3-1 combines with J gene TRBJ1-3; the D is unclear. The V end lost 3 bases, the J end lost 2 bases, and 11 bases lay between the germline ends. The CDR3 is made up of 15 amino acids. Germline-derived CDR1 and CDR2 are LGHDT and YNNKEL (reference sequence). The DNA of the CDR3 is TGTGCCAGCAGCCAGGCCCCGGTGGCTGGAAACACCATATATTTT. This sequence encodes CASSQAPVAGNTIYF.

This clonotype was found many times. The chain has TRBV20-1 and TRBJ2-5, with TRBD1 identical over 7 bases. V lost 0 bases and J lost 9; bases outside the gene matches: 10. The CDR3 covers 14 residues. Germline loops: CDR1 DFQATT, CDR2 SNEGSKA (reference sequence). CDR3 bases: TGCAGTGCTAGAGAGCCGACAGGGAGAGGGGCCCAGTACTTC. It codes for CSAREPTGRGAQYF.

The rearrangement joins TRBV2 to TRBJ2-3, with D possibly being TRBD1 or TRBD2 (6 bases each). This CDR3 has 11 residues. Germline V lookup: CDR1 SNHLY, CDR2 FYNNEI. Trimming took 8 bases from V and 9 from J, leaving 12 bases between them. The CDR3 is CASPLGGTQYF. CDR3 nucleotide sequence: TGTGCCAGCCCTTTAGGGGGGACGCAGTATTTT.

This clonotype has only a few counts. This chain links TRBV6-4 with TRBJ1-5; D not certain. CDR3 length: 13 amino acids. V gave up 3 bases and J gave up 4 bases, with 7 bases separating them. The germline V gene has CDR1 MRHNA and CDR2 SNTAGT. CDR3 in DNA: TGTGCCAGCAGTGAGAGGGAAAATCAGCCCCAGCATTTT. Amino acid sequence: CASSERENQPQHF.

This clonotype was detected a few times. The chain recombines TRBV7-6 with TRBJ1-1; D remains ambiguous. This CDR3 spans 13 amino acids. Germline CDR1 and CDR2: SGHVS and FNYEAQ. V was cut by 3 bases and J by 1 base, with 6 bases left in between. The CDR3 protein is CASSFGENTEAFF. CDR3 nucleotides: TGTGCCAGCAGCTTCGGCGAGAACACTGAAGCTTTCTTT.

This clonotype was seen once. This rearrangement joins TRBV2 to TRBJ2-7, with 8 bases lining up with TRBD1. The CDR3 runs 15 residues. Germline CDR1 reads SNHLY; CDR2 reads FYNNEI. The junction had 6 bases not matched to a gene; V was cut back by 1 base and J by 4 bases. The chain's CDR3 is CASSEVGQGKYEQYF. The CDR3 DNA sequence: TGTGCCAGCAGTGAAGTCGGACAGGGTAAATACGAGCAGTACTTC.

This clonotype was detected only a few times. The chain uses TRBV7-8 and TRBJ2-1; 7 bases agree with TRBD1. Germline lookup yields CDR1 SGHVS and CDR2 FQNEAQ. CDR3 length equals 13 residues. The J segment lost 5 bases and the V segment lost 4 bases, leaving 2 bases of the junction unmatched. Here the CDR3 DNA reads TGTGCCAGCAGCTCGGGACAGAACAATGAGCAGTTCTTC. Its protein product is CASSSGQNNEQFF.

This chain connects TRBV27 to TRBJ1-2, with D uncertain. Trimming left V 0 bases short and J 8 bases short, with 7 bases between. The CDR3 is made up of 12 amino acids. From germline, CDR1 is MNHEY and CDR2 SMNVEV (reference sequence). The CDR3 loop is CASSLSGWGYTF. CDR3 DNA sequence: TGTGCCAGCAGTTTATCTGGATGGGGCTACACCTTC.

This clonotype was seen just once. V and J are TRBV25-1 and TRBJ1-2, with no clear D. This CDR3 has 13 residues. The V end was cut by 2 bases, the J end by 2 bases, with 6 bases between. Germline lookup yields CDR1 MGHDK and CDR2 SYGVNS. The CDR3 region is CASSERVNYGYTF. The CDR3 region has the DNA TGTGCCAGCAGTGAACGAGTGAACTATGGCTACACCTTC.

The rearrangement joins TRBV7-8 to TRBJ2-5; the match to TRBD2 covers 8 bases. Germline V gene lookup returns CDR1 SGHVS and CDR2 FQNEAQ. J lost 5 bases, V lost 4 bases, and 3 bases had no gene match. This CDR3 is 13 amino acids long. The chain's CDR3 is CASSSRTSETQYF. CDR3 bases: TGTGCCAGCAGCTCCCGGACTAGCGAGACCCAGTACTTC.

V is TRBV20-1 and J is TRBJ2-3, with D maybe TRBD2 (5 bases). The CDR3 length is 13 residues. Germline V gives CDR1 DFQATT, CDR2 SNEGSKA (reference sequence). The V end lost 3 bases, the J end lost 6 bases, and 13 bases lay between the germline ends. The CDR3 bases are TGCAGTGCTAGGTCCCCGACGGGGGATACGCAGTATTTT. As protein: CSARSPTGDTQYF.

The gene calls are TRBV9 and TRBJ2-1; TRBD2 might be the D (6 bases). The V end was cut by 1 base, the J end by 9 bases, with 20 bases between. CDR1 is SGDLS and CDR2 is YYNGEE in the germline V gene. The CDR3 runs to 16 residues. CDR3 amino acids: CASSVLGGIGEGEQFF. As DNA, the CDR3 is TGTGCCAGCAGCGTACTGGGAGGTATCGGCGAGGGTGAGCAGTTCTTC.

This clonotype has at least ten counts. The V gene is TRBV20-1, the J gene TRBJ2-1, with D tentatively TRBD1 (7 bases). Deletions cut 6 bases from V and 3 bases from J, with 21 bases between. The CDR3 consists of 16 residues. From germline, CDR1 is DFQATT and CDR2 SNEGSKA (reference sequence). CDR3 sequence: CSALTLQGGNYNEQFF. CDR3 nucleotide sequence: TGCAGTGCCCTAACCCTCCAGGGGGGTAACTACAATGAGCAGTTCTTC.

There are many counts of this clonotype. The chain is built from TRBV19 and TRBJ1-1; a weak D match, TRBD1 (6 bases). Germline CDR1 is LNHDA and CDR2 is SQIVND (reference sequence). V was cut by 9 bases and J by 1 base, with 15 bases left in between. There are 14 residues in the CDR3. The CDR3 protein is CASRGFQGNTEAFF. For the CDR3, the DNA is TGTGCCAGCAGGGGATTTCAGGGGAACACTGAAGCTTTCTTT.

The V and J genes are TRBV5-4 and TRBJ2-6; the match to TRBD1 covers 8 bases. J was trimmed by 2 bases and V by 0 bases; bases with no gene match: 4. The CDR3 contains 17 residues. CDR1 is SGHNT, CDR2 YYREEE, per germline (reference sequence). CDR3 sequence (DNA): TGTGCCAGCAGCTTGGCTGGGACAGGTACTGGGGCCAACGTCCTGACTTTC. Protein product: CASSLAGTGTGANVLTF. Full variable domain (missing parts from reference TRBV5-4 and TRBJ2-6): ETGVTQSPTHLIKTRGQQVTLRCSSQSGHNTVSWYQQALGQGPQFIFQYYREEENGRGNFPPRFSGLQFPNYSSELNVNALELDDSALYLCASSLAGTGTGANVLTFGAGSRLTVL.